The 16 T cell receptor beta chains reported below all come from one sample, sequenced in a study of identical twins. TCRdb ran MiXCR on the 5' RACE reads and lists one entry per CDR3 protein. The top ten hold 0.48% of the sample, which has hundreds of thousands of distinct CDR3 sequences, around 22% seen once. These sequences were also reported in another study, on yellow fever vaccine responses in identical twins.

What was sequenced was CD4+ T cells sorted from blood. The receptors were gathered from a woman younger than 35 in good health.

This clonotype was seen only a few times. The rearrangement uses TRBV2 and TRBJ2-1; TRBD1 is a possible D gene (5 bases). Trimming shortened V by 7 bases and J by 2 bases, and 12 bases separated the two germline ends. The CDR3 length is 14 residues. Per germline, CDR1 SNHLY and CDR2 FYNNEI. CDR3 coding DNA: TGTGCCAGCAATCAGGGCGACGCCTACAATGAGCAGTTCTTC. Encoded protein: CASNQGDAYNEQFF.

This clonotype was detected only once. The V and J genes are TRBV12-3 or TRBV12-4 and TRBJ2-1; the D is unclear. This CDR3 has 18 amino acids. The germline V and J ends were trimmed by 1 base and 0 bases, with 16 bases remaining between them. CDR3 in amino acids: CASSLGGWRSASYNEQFF. Here the CDR3 DNA reads TGTGCCAGCAGTTTAGGAGGCTGGCGGTCGGCCTCCTACAATGAGCAGTTCTTC.

This chain uses TRBV12-3 or TRBV12-4 with TRBJ2-5; D might be TRBD1 or TRBD2, each matching 5 bases. V lost 5 bases to trimming and J lost 5 bases, with 27 bases between them. The length of the CDR3 is 18 residues. The chain's CDR3 is CASSAESRGWGIGETQYF. The CDR3 DNA follows: TGTGCCAGCAGTGCGGAAAGTCGGGGTTGGGGGATCGGGGAGACCCAGTACTTC.

The CDR3 DNA is TGTGCCAGCAGTTTAGTCTACTACGAGCAGTACTTC. Its translation: CASSLVYYEQYF. The chain recombines TRBV12-3 or TRBV12-4 with TRBJ2-7; unclear D gene. The germline V and J ends were trimmed by 1 base and 3 bases, with 4 bases remaining between them. The CDR3 is made up of 12 amino acids.

The rearrangement uses TRBV7-9 and TRBJ2-1, with TRBD1 as a possible D gene (5 bases). V was cut by 1 base and J by 2 bases, with 9 bases left in between. The CDR3 sequence is 15 residues long. CDR1 is SEHNR and CDR2 is FQNEAQ in the germline V gene (reference sequence). In DNA form, the CDR3 reads TGTGCCAGCAGCTTAGTACAGGAAGCCTACAATGAGCAGTTCTTC. It is translated as CASSLVQEAYNEQFF.

The chain couples TRBV6-1 to TRBJ2-3, with 9 bases lining up with TRBD1. CDR3 length equals 13 residues. The J segment lost 7 bases and the V segment lost 6 bases, leaving 5 bases of the junction unmatched. CDR1 is MNHNS and CDR2 is SASEGT in the germline V gene. This CDR3 reads CASRRDREYTQYF. The CDR3 DNA is TGTGCCAGCAGACGGGACAGGGAATATACGCAGTATTTT.

This sequence joins TRBV12-3 or TRBV12-4 and TRBJ2-4, with D possibly being TRBD1 (7 bases). There are 14 residues in the CDR3. Trimming took 6 bases from V and 3 from J, leaving 12 bases between them. The CDR3 loop reads CASRLQGGKNIQYF. CDR3 bases: TGTGCCAGCAGACTTCAGGGGGGCAAAAACATTCAGTACTTC.

The chain is built from TRBV5-1 and TRBJ1-2; the D gene is possibly TRBD1 (6 bases). V was clipped by 3 bases and J by 8 bases, with 29 bases between them. This CDR3 comprises 18 residues. Germline loops: CDR1 SGHRS, CDR2 YFSETQ. In DNA, the CDR3 is TGCGCCAGCAGCTCGGGAAACCAGAAACCAGGGGCCCAACGGGGCTACACCTTC. Protein product: CASSSGNQKPGAQRGYTF.

The J gene is TRBJ2-1, the V gene TRBV27, with TRBD1 as a possible D gene (5 bases). There are 14 residues in the CDR3. Germline loops: CDR1 MNHEY, CDR2 SMNVEV (reference sequence). Between the trimmed V and J ends, which lost 1 base and 6 bases, there was a span of 10 bases. The CDR3 is CASSLYQGANEQFF. The CDR3, as DNA: TGTGCCAGCAGTTTATACCAGGGTGCCAATGAGCAGTTCTTC.

The chain joins TRBV7-8 to TRBJ2-1, with D maybe TRBD2 (6 bases). The CDR3 length is 17 residues. V dropped 6 bases and J dropped 3 bases, with 21 bases sitting between them. Germline V gene lookup returns CDR1 SGHVS and CDR2 FQNEAQ. In nucleotides, the CDR3 is TGTGCCAGCAGGGGAAAGGTTAGCGGAGAGAGCTACAATGAGCAGTTCTTC. Its protein product is CASRGKVSGESYNEQFF.

This clonotype showed up just a few times. The DNA of the CDR3 is TGCAGCGTGGAATACGAGAACACTGAAGCTTTCTTT. Protein product: CSVEYENTEAFF. The rearrangement links TRBV29-1 to TRBJ1-1; D is unclear. Trimming took 6 bases from V and 1 from J, leaving 9 bases between them. The germline V gene encodes CDR1 SQVTM and CDR2 ANQGSEA. The CDR3 is 12 residues long.

The chain joins TRBV20-1 to TRBJ2-1, with D perhaps matching TRBD2 (6 bases). Trimming took 8 bases from V and 6 from J, leaving 23 bases between them. Germline V gene lookup returns CDR1 DFQATT and CDR2 SNEGSKA (reference sequence). The CDR3 has 15 amino acids. The DNA of the CDR3 is TGCAGTCTCATGGGGGGATACCGAATCATCAATGAGCAGTTCTTC. It encodes CSLMGGYRIINEQFF.

This clonotype was counted between two and nine times. The V call is TRBV2, the J call TRBJ2-1; no reliable D call. The CDR3 is made up of 12 amino acids. The ends were cut back, 1 base at V and 10 bases at J, with 8 bases in the middle. Germline loops: CDR1 SNHLY, CDR2 FYNNEI. CDR3 sequence reads: CASSEEKWEQFF. The CDR3 bases are TGTGCCAGCAGTGAAGAAAAGTGGGAGCAGTTCTTC.

This clonotype occurred a few times. The chain has TRBV2 and TRBJ2-1; the match to TRBD1 covers 9 bases. V trimming: 2 bases; J trimming: 4 bases; junction bases outside the gene matches: 3. Germline-derived CDR1 and CDR2 are SNHLY and FYNNEI. This CDR3 has 15 amino acids. The CDR3 loop reads CASSEWGQGYNEQFF. The CDR3 DNA reads TGTGCCAGCAGTGAATGGGGACAGGGTTACAATGAGCAGTTCTTC.

This sequence joins TRBV2 and TRBJ2-1; D unresolved. The germline V and J ends were trimmed by 0 bases and 9 bases, with 3 bases remaining between them. CDR3 size: 11 residues. CDR1 SNHLY and CDR2 FYNNEI come from the germline V gene. The CDR3 DNA reads TGTGCCAGCAGTGAAGCGCGTGAGCAGTTCTTC. Translation gives CASSEAREQFF.

This clonotype showed up just a few times. The genes are TRBV12-3 or TRBV12-4 and TRBJ2-6; D is undetermined. The length of the CDR3 is 17 residues. The germline V and J ends were trimmed by 1 base and 0 bases, with 10 bases remaining between them. DNA for the CDR3: TGTGCCAGCAGTTTAGAGAGTACGTACTCTGGGGCCAACGTCCTGACTTTC. Its protein is CASSLESTYSGANVLTF.